These T cell receptor beta chains were read from a single sample in a study of OX40 agonist ivuxolimab in advanced cancers. TCRdb keeps only in-frame clones here, not all; method: immunoSEQ multiplex PCR. The table includes some 98,000 clones, roughly 91% detected once. Sequenced material: CD4+ or CD8+ T cells sorted from blood, taken in a trial of the OX40 agonist ivuxolimab. These receptors were obtained from an adult with an advanced solid tumor such as melanoma, head and neck, liver or kidney cancer. Both conserved end residues are part of each CDR3. The D gene is left open where the match is weak. The size field is filled for only some rows; it gives once, few, many or a size class.

CDR3,DNA,J,size,V,D
CASSLDLGYTF,TGTGCCAGCAGCTTAGATCTAGGTTACACCTTC,TRBJ1-2,once,TRBV7-9,NA
CASRPAGAVGTGELFF,TGTGCCAGCAGACCCGCGGGTGCGGTTGGGACCGGGGAGCTGTTTTTT,TRBJ2-2,NA,TRBV2,NA
CASSSLGGRETQYF,TGTGCCAGCAGTTCATTAGGAGGAAGGGAGACGCAGTATTTT,TRBJ2-3,NA,TRBV27,NA
CASGTGSDTQYF,TGTGCTAGTGGCACAGGGTCAGATACGCAGTATTTT,TRBJ2-3,once,TRBV12-5,NA
CASSNVQGGEQYF,TGTGCCAGTAGTAATGTTCAGGGCGGCGAGCAGTACTTC,TRBJ2-7,NA,TRBV19,NA
CASSLPSSYNSPLHF,TGTGCCAGCAGTTTACCGAGCTCCTATAATTCACCCCTCCACTTT,TRBJ1-6,NA,TRBV28,NA
CASSFNPPFGSYNEQFF,TGTGCCAGCAGCTTCAATCCCCCGTTTGGGTCCTACAATGAGCAGTTCTTC,TRBJ2-1,NA,TRBV5-6,NA
CASSMTGGPNTEAFF,TGTGCCAGCAGCATGACAGGGGGGCCGAACACTGAAGCTTTCTTT,TRBJ1-1,NA,TRBV7-2,TRBD1
CASSEYVLGYYNEQFF,TGTGCCAGCAGTGAATACGTATTGGGGTACTACAATGAGCAGTTCTTC,TRBJ2-1,NA,TRBV6-1,NA
CASSPVDGRIAKNIQYF,TGTGCCAGTAGTCCGGTAGACGGTAGGATAGCCAAAAACATTCAGTACTTC,TRBJ2-4,once,TRBV19,NA
CASSPGQGAHNEQFF,TGCGCCAGCAGCCCGGGACAGGGGGCTCACAATGAGCAGTTCTTC,TRBJ2-1,NA,TRBV5-1,TRBD1
CASSPNRKSSYEQYF,TGTGCCAGCAGCCCCAACAGGAAAAGCTCCTACGAGCAGTACTTC,TRBJ2-7,NA,TRBV11-2,NA
CASSLGDSTYNEQFF,TGTGCCAGCAGCTTAGGGGACAGCACCTACAATGAGCAGTTCTTC,TRBJ2-1,NA,TRBV7-3,TRBD1
CASSLEGARGTEAFF,TGCGCCAGCAGCTTGGAGGGGGCCCGAGGCACTGAAGCTTTCTTT,TRBJ1-1,NA,TRBV5-1,TRBD1
CASSLLDRASSYNSPLHF,TGTGCCAGCAGCCTCCTGGACAGGGCCAGCTCCTATAATTCACCCCTCCACTTT,TRBJ1-6,NA,TRBV7-2,TRBD1